A single sample is the source of the 2 T cell receptor beta chains below, sequenced in a study of blood T cells in healthy people across ages. A J-beta primer mix and a sample-barcoded 5' primer were used in a second PCR of about 7 to 12 cycles. TCRdb re-called the 5' RACE reads with MiXCR, one entry per CDR3 protein. The sample holds about 590,000 distinct CDR3 sequences; about 30% are singletons and the top ten take 15% to 18%. The sequencing input was blood. These receptors all stem from a woman aged 80 or older in good health.

This sequence joins TRBV6-2 or TRBV6-3 and TRBJ1-3, with D perhaps matching TRBD1 (5 bases). Trimming cost V 2 bases and J 7 bases, with 12 bases left between them. The CDR3 is made up of 14 amino acids. Germline-derived CDR1 and CDR2 are MNHEY and SVGEGT. The CDR3 DNA reads as TGTGCCAGCAGTTACGAGACAGTGCGGAACACCATATATTTT. Its protein is CASSYETVRNTIYF.

The chain uses TRBV11-2 and TRBJ1-3; 7 positions agree with TRBD1. Trimming at V came to 2 bases and at J to 8 bases, leaving 6 bases not matched to a gene. Germline values: CDR1 SGHAT, CDR2 FQNNGV. The CDR3 extends over 14 amino acids. CDR3 in amino acids: CASSLKGALDTIYF. The CDR3 coding sequence is TGTGCCAGCAGCTTAAAGGGGGCGCTGGACACCATATATTTT.